This T cell receptor (beta chain) was identified in a study of monozygotic twins with inflammatory bowel disease. General study results and limits: Perhaps reflecting limited power, concordant and discordant twins did not differ in repertoire similarity.

Total RNA amounting to about 3,800 ng went into each TCR library. TCRdb re-called the 5' RACE reads and catalogs CDR3 proteins one per entry, DNA excluded. The table for this sample gives under 150,000 distinct CDR3 sequences. Of note for this clonotype: Its specificity is unknown.

CDR1 and CDR2 from the germline V gene are MNHEY and SVGAGI. The CDR3 has 15 amino acids. The sequence derives from a human donor with ulcerative colitis or Crohn's disease, or a healthy co-twin of an affected twin (not recorded which). V gene TRBV6-5 combines with J gene TRBJ2-5. Sequencing used blood. CDR3 loop: CASSSPRIGKETQYF.